The T cell receptor beta chain under discussion was sequenced for a study of OX40 agonist ivuxolimab in advanced cancers. This CDR3 region has 13 residues. The germline gives CDR1 SGHVS, CDR2 FQNEAQ. V was pared by 5 bases and J by 5 bases, with 10 bases between. Profiled with immunoSEQ multiplex PCR; TCRdb holds only in-frame clones, not every one. Here the sample spans some 68,000 clones, approximately 90% being singletons. The V and J genes are TRBV7-8 and TRBJ1-5, with D uncertain. Specimen: CD4+ or CD8+ T cells sorted from blood, collected in a trial of the OX40 agonist ivuxolimab. The TCR comes from an adult with an advanced solid tumor such as melanoma, head and neck, liver or kidney cancer. CDR3 loop: CASSPGGHQPQHF. CDR3 nucleotides: TGTGCCAGCAGCCCAGGTGGACATCAGCCCCAGCATTTT.